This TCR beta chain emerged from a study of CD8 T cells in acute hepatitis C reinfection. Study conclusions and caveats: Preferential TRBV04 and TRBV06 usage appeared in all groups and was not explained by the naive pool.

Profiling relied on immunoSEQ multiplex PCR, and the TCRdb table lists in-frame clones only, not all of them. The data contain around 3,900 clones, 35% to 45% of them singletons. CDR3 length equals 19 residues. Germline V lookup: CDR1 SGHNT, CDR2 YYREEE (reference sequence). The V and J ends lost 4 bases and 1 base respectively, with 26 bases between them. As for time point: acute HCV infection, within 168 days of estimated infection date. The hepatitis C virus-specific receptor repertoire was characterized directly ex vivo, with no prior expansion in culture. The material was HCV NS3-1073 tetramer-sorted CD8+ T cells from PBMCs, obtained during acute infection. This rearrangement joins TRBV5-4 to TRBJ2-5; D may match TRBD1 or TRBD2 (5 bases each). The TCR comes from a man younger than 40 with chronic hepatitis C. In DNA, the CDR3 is TGTGCCAGCAGCCAAGATTTCGGGACCGGAGACCCCTTCCAAGAGACCCAGTACTTC. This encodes CASSQDFGTGDPFQETQYF.